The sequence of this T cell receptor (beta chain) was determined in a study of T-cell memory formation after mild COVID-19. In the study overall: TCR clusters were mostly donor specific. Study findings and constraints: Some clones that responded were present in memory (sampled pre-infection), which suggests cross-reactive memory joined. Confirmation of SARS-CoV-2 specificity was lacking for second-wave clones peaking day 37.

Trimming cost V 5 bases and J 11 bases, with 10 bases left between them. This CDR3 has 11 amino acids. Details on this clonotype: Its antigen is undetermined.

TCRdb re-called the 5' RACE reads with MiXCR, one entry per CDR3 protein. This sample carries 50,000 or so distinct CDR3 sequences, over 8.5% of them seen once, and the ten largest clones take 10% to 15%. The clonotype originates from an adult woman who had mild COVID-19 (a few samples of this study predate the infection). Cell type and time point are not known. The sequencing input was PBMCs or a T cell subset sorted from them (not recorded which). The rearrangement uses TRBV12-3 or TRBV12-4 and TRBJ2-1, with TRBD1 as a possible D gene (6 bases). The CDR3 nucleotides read TGTGCCAGCAGTCCGGGACACAAGCAGTTCTTC. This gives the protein CASSPGHKQFF.